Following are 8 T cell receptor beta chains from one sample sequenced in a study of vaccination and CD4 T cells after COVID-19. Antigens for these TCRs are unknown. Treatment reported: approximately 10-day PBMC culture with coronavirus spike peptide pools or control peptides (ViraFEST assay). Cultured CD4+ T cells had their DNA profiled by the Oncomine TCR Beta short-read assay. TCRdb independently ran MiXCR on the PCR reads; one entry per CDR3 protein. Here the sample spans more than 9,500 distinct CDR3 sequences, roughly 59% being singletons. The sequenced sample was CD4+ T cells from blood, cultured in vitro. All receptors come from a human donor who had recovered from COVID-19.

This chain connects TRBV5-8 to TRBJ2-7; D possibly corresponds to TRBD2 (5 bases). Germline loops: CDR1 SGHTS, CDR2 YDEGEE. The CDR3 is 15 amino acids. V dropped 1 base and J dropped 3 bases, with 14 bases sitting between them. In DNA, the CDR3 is TGTGCCAGCAGCTTGTCACGCCGGGGTCTCTACGAGCAGTACTTC. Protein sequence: CASSLSRRGLYEQYF.

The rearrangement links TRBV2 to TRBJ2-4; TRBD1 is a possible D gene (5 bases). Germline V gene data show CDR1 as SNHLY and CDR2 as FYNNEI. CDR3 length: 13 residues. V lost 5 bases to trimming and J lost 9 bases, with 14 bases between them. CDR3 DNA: TGTGCCAGCAGTAGAGACAGCCAATCCATTCAGTACTTC. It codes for CASSRDSQSIQYF.

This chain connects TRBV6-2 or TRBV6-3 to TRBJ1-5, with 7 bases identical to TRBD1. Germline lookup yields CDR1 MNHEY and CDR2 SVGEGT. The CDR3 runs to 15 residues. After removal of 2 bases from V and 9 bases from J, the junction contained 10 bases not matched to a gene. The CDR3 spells CASSYRQGTQRPQHF. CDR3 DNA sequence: TGTGCCAGCAGTTACCGACAGGGAACCCAGCGGCCCCAGCATTTT.

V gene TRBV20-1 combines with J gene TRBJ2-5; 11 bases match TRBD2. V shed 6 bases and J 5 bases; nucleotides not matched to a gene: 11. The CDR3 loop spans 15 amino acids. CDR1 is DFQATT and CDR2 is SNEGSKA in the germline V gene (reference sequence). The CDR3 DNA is TGCAGTGCCCTACCGACTAGCGGGATGTCGGAGACCCAGTACTTC. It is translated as CSALPTSGMSETQYF.

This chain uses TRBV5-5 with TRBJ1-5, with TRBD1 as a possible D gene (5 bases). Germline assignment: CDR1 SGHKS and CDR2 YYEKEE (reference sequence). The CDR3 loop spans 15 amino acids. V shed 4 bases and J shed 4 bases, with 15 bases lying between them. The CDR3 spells CASSPLAGPNQPQHF. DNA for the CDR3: TGTGCCAGCAGCCCCCTCGCAGGGCCTAATCAGCCCCAGCATTTT.

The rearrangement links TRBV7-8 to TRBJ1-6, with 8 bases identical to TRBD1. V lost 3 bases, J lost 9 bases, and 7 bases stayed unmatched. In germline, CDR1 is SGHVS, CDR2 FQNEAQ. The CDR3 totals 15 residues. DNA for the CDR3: TGTGCCAGCAGCTTGCGGACAGGGTGGTTTTCACCCCTCCACTTT. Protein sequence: CASSLRTGWFSPLHF.

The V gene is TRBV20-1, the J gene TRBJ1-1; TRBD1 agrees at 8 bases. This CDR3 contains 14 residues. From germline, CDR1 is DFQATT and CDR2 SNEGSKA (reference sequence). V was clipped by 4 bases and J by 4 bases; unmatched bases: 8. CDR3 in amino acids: CSAKWTGRLTEAFF. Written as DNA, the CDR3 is TGCAGTGCTAAATGGACAGGGAGACTCACTGAAGCTTTCTTT.

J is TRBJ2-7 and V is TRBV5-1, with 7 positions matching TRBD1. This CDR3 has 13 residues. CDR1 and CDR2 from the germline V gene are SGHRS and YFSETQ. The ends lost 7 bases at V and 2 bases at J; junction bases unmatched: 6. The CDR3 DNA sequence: TGCGCCAGCCGGAAGACAGGGACCTACGAGCAGTACTTC. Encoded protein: CASRKTGTYEQYF.